The 28 T cell receptor beta chains reported below all come from one sample, sequenced in a study of blood T cells in healthy people across ages. It was with a sample-barcoded 5' primer and a J-beta primer mix that a second PCR of roughly 7 to 12 cycles was run. TCRdb analysed the 5' RACE reads with MiXCR anew, one entry per CDR3 protein. Of about 1.6 million distinct CDR3 sequences in the sample, about 35% are singletons; the top ten hold 10% to 12%. Source material: blood. These receptors all come from a young woman in good health.

A few counts support this clonotype. The genes are TRBV28 and TRBJ2-7; 7 nucleotides line up with TRBD1. Germline lookup yields CDR1 MDHEN and CDR2 SYDVKM. This CDR3 spans 15 amino acids. V shed 8 bases, J shed 3 bases, and the junction held 13 bases outside the gene matches. The DNA for the CDR3 is TGTGCCAGCTTTGCTGGGACAGCTACTCACTACGAGCAGTACTTC. Its protein is CASFAGTATHYEQYF.

In its sample, this clonotype was seen a few times. In DNA, the CDR3 is TGTGCCAGCAGCCCCGGACTAGAATCTGAGTATTTT. Translation: CASSPGLESEYF. The rearrangement uses TRBV6-5 and TRBJ2-3; 7 bases line up with TRBD2. The CDR3 is made up of 12 amino acids. V dropped 6 bases and J dropped 13; count of bases not matched to a gene: 10. Germline CDR1 reads MNHEY; CDR2 reads SVGAGI.

This clonotype was counted a single time. The chain combines TRBV7-8 with TRBJ1-1, with 8 bases that match TRBD1. Germline V gene sequence: CDR1 SGHVS, CDR2 FQNEAQ. The trim removed 2 bases at V and 5 bases at J, leaving 7 bases unmatched. The CDR3 consists of 15 residues. CDR3 bases: TGTGCCAGCAGCTTAACTCCAGGGGGCTTAACTGAAGCTTTCTTT. This encodes CASSLTPGGLTEAFF.

The gene calls are TRBV5-5 and TRBJ2-5; 13 bases match TRBD2. This CDR3 spans 14 amino acids. Germline V gene data show CDR1 as SGHKS and CDR2 as YYEKEE (reference sequence). The V segment lost 3 bases and the J segment 5 bases; nucleotides outside the gene matches: 1. The CDR3 sequence: CASSWTSGSETQYF. CDR3 nucleotides: TGTGCCAGCAGCTGGACTAGCGGGAGTGAGACCCAGTACTTC.

V gene TRBV5-1 combines with J gene TRBJ2-1; TRBD2 matches 9 bases. The germline CDR1 and CDR2 sequences are SGHRS and YFSETQ. Trimming took 4 bases from V and 5 from J; bases not matched to a gene: 10. The CDR3 contains 16 residues. The CDR3 DNA sequence: TGCGCCAGCAGCACCCGTCCTAGCGGGGAAAACAATGAGCAGTTCTTC. Protein: CASSTRPSGENNEQFF.

This rearrangement joins TRBV6-2 or TRBV6-3 to TRBJ2-1, with 14 bases aligning to TRBD2. Germline values: CDR1 MNHEY, CDR2 SVGEGT. After removal of 6 bases from V and 11 bases from J, the junction contained 15 bases not matched to a gene. The CDR3 runs 17 residues. The CDR3 sequence is CASRMTSGGAVSNKQFF. In DNA form, the CDR3 reads TGTGCCAGCAGGATGACTAGCGGGGGGGCCGTTTCGAATAAGCAGTTCTTC.

The V gene is TRBV4-1, the J gene TRBJ2-1; D remains unclear. Germline lookup yields CDR1 MGHRA and CDR2 YSYEKL. V was cut by 2 bases and J by 8 bases, with 13 bases left in between. The length of the CDR3 is 14 residues. CDR3 nucleotide sequence: TGCGCCAGCAGCCAAACGACCTTACGGGATGAGCAGTTCTTC. The encoded protein is CASSQTTLRDEQFF.

The chain carries TRBV12-3 or TRBV12-4 and TRBJ2-4; D ambiguous. The end of the DNA fits TRBJ2-7 better, so the J call may be wrong. CDR3 length equals 12 residues. CDR3 residues: CASSLFVYEQYF. The CDR3 DNA reads TGTGCCAGCAGTTTGTTTGTCTACGAGCAGTACTTC.

The rearrangement uses TRBV20-1 and TRBJ1-4, with D possibly matching TRBD1 (5 bases). V lost 5 bases, J lost 6 bases, and 13 bases lay in between. The CDR3 runs to 13 residues. Germline V CDR1 and CDR2: DFQATT, SNEGSKA (reference sequence). DNA for the CDR3: TGCAGTGCTCTCTCCGGGGGAGATGAAAAACTGTTTTTT. Amino acids: CSALSGGDEKLFF.

The chain uses TRBV7-9 and TRBJ1-1, with D possibly matching TRBD1 (6 bases). V was shortened by 3 bases and J by 1 base, with 15 bases between the two germline ends. The CDR3 contains 16 residues. CDR1 and CDR2 from the germline V gene are SEHNR and FQNEAQ (reference sequence). The CDR3, as DNA: TGTGCCAGCAGCTTCATAGTTGGGACACCGAACACTGAAGCTTTCTTT. It is translated as CASSFIVGTPNTEAFF.

This clonotype was recorded a few times. The chain is built from TRBV20-1 and TRBJ1-1, with a weak D call TRBD1 (6 bases). V lost 3 bases and J 5 bases, leaving 13 bases between the germline ends. Germline V gives CDR1 DFQATT, CDR2 SNEGSKA (reference sequence). This CDR3 has 13 amino acids. CDR3 loop: CSASPQTGTEAFF. The CDR3 nucleotides are TGCAGTGCTAGCCCCCAGACAGGAACTGAAGCTTTCTTT.

A single count supports this clonotype. The chain couples TRBV28 to TRBJ1-5; 9 bases match TRBD1. Per germline, CDR1 MDHEN and CDR2 SYDVKM. Unmatched junction bases numbered 16, after V lost 7 bases and J lost 3 bases. The CDR3 spans 18 residues. The CDR3 sequence is CASTPGWGQGLINQPQHF. The CDR3, as DNA: TGTGCCAGCACCCCGGGGTGGGGACAGGGTCTCATCAATCAGCCCCAGCATTTT.

CDR3 sequence: CASSPDGPNEKLFF. CDR3 bases: TGTGCCAGCAGCCCCGACGGTCCTAATGAAAAACTGTTTTTT. The V call is TRBV7-9, the J call TRBJ1-4; D is unclear. CDR3 length equals 14 residues. Looked up from germline, CDR1 is SEHNR and CDR2 is FQNEAQ (reference sequence). Trimming took off 5 bases at V and 3 bases at J, with 10 bases between the two ends.

This clonotype has ten or more counts. The rearrangement joins TRBV14 to TRBJ2-7; TRBD2 agrees at 7 bases. Unmatched junction bases numbered 14, after V lost 6 bases and J lost 6 bases. The CDR3 covers 15 residues. Germline lookup yields CDR1 SGHDN and CDR2 FVKESK. In DNA form, the CDR3 reads TGTGCCAGCAGAATCTCGGGAGGCCAAGGTGGCGAGCAGTACTTC. Encoded protein: CASRISGGQGGEQYF. Full variable domain (remainder filled in from reference TRBV14 and TRBJ2-7): EAGVTQFPSHSVIEKGQTVTLRCDPISGHDNLYWYRRVMGKEIKFLLHFVKESKQDESGMPNNRFLAERTGGTYSTLKVQPAELEDSGVYFCASRISGGQGGEQYFGPGTRLTVT.

The V gene is TRBV12-3 or TRBV12-4, the J gene TRBJ2-7; D ambiguous. CDR3 length: 15 amino acids. The V gene lost 5 bases and the J gene lost 0 bases, with 14 bases spanning the gap. Written as DNA, the CDR3 is TGTGCCAGCAGTAACCTCGGCCAGAGCTCCTACGAGCAGTACTTC. This encodes CASSNLGQSSYEQYF.

The gene calls are TRBV20-1 and TRBJ2-5; D possibly matches TRBD1 or TRBD2 (6 bases each). Between the trimmed V and J ends, which lost 8 bases and 5 bases, there was a span of 27 bases. Per the germline V gene, CDR1 is DFQATT and CDR2 is SNEGSKA (reference sequence). This CDR3 comprises 16 residues. The CDR3 nucleotides are TGCAGTACTGCCCCGACTTGGGCAGGGGACTTGGAGACCCAGTACTTC. As protein: CSTAPTWAGDLETQYF.

The V gene is TRBV4-1, the J gene TRBJ1-1; D perhaps matches TRBD1 (5 bases). With 5 bases removed from V and 11 bases from J, the gap between germline ends came to 18 bases. Per germline, CDR1 MGHRA and CDR2 YSYEKL. The CDR3 covers 13 residues. The DNA for the CDR3 is TGCGCCAGCAGCGAACTCCATGGGGCCGTGGCTTTCTTT. It specifies CASSELHGAVAFF.

This clonotype was seen many times. The chain joins TRBV20-1 to TRBJ2-3; no definite D call. The CDR3 covers 13 residues. The ends were cut back, 2 bases at V and 0 bases at J, with 6 bases in the middle. Per the germline V gene, CDR1 is DFQATT and CDR2 is SNEGSKA (reference sequence). The CDR3 nucleotides are TGCAGTGCTAGATCCACGAGCACAGATACGCAGTATTTT. Its translation is CSARSTSTDTQYF.

The rearrangement links TRBV11-2 to TRBJ2-7; 9 nucleotides align to TRBD1. V shed 10 bases, J shed 1 base, and the junction held 8 bases outside the gene matches. Germline V gene data show CDR1 as SGHAT and CDR2 as FQNNGV. The CDR3 is 14 amino acids. The chain's CDR3 is CATAQGAASYEQYF. Written as DNA, the CDR3 is TGTGCCACTGCACAGGGGGCGGCTTCCTACGAGCAGTACTTC.

This clonotype was detected only a few times. The chain couples TRBV5-1 to TRBJ2-3; no reliable D call. Trimming took off 0 bases at V and 3 bases at J, with 11 bases between the two ends. Germline CDR1 SGHRS, CDR2 YFSETQ. The CDR3 extends over 15 amino acids. CDR3 amino acids: CASSLEASWTDTQYF. CDR3 coding DNA: TGCGCCAGCAGCTTGGAGGCCTCTTGGACAGATACGCAGTATTTT.

The rearrangement links TRBV27 to TRBJ2-3, with D possibly being TRBD1 (5 bases). The CDR3 totals 14 residues. Germline V gene data show CDR1 as MNHEY and CDR2 as SMNVEV (reference sequence). Trimming shortened V by 4 bases and J by 4 bases, and 12 bases separated the two germline ends. CDR3 nucleotides: TGTGCCAGCAGTTCGCAGGGCGACGCAGATACGCAGTATTTT. Protein sequence: CASSSQGDADTQYF.

This clonotype was counted at least ten times. V and J are TRBV12-3 or TRBV12-4 and TRBJ2-5; 8 bases agree with TRBD2. The CDR3 totals 15 residues. V was clipped by 3 bases and J by 4 bases; unmatched bases: 7. The CDR3 nucleotides are TGTGCCAGCAGTTTTGCCGGGGGGGCGGGAGAGACCCAGTACTTC. This translates into CASSFAGGAGETQYF.

The DNA of the CDR3 is TGTGCCAGCAGCACAACCGGGACTAGGGGGTCCTACGAGCAGTACTTC. Residues: CASSTTGTRGSYEQYF. The chain couples TRBV11-1 to TRBJ2-7; 8 bases fit TRBD2. Trimming cost V 5 bases and J 1 base; bases outside gene matches: 10. Germline CDR1 SGHAT, CDR2 FQDESV (reference sequence). The CDR3 loop spans 16 amino acids. The full variable domain, completed using reference TRBV11-1 and TRBJ2-7, is EAEVAQSPRYKITEKSQAVAFWCDPISGHATLYWYRQILGQGPELLVQFQDESVVDDSQLPKDRFSAERLKGVDSTLKIQPAELGDSAMYLCASSTTGTRGSYEQYFGPGTRLTVT.

The chain is built from TRBV2 and TRBJ2-1, with 14 nucleotides matching TRBD2. The junction had 6 bases not matched to a gene; V was cut back by 5 bases and J by 9 bases. This CDR3 region has 15 residues. The germline V gene has CDR1 SNHLY and CDR2 FYNNEI. CDR3 nucleotides: TGTGCCAGCAGTCTGACTAGCGGGAGGGCCAGTGAGCAGTTCTTC. Residues: CASSLTSGRASEQFF.

The CDR3 region is CASSPSTGAGYTF. In nucleotides, the CDR3 is TGTGCCAGCAGTCCCTCGACAGGGGCTGGCTACACCTTC. The chain uses TRBV12-3 or TRBV12-4 and TRBJ1-2; 8 bases map to TRBD1. The CDR3 has 13 amino acids. V was clipped by 5 bases and J by 7 bases; unmatched bases: 6.

A few counts support this clonotype. The chain joins TRBV7-2 to TRBJ2-3; 13 bases align to TRBD2. V gave up 3 bases and J gave up 3 bases; unmatched junction bases: 6. Germline V gene data show CDR1 as SGHTA and CDR2 as FQGNSA. The CDR3 sequence is 17 residues long. The CDR3 DNA is TGTGCCAGCAGCTTCCGGACTAGCGGGAGAGGAACAGATACGCAGTATTTT. The encoded protein is CASSFRTSGRGTDTQYF. Combining the CDR3 with reference TRBV7-2 and TRBJ2-3 gives the whole variable domain GAGVSQSPSNKVTEKGKDVELRCDPISGHTALYWYRQSLGQGLEFLIYFQGNSAPDKSGLPSDRFSAERTGGSVSTLTIQRTQQEDSAVYLCASSFRTSGRGTDTQYFGPGTRLTVL.

This chain joins TRBV20-1 and TRBJ2-5, with TRBD2 matching 10 bases. Germline loops: CDR1 DFQATT, CDR2 SNEGSKA (reference sequence). This CDR3 spans 14 amino acids. With V trimmed by 1 base and J by 4 bases, 3 bases remained unmatched. The CDR3 loop is CSARVSGGIETQYF. The DNA of the CDR3 is TGCAGTGCTAGAGTTAGCGGGGGGATAGAGACCCAGTACTTC.

This clonotype has a handful of counts. V usage is TRBV9 and J usage is TRBJ2-3, with 9 bases fitting TRBD2. J lost 2 bases, V lost 4 bases, and 8 bases had no gene match. CDR3 length: 16 residues. The V gene's germline CDR1 is SGDLS and CDR2 YYNGEE. The CDR3 here is CASSPLSGGFTDTQYF. The CDR3 DNA is TGTGCCAGCAGCCCTCTAAGCGGGGGGTTCACAGATACGCAGTATTTT.